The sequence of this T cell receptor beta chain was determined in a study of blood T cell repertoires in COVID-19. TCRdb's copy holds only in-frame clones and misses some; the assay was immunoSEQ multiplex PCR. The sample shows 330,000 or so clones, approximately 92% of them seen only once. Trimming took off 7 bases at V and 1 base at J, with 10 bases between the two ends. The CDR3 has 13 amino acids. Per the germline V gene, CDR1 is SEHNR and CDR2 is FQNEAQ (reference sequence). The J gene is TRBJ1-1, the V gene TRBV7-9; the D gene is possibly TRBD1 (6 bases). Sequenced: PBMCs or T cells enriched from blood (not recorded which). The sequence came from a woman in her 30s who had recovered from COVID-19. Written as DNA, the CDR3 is TGTGCCAGCACCCCACAGGGGAACACTGAAGCTTTCTTT. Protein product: CASTPQGNTEAFF.